This T cell receptor (beta chain) is from a study of blood T cells in healthy people across ages (dated by TCRdb to 2013 to 2016). About the study as a whole: Template switching captured roughly one uniquely barcoded TCR beta cDNA molecule per two T cells in model experiments. Two additional independent replicas of 1 million unique cDNA reads from the same blood draw were analyzed for two donors (one aged 18 to 29 and one aged 80 or older). Using deep sequencing normalized with unique cDNA molecular identifiers, the study measured how TCR beta repertoire diversity changes with age. The donors were split into four age groups: young (average approximately 16 years), middle-aged (over 35), aged (more than 60) and long-lived (approximately 80). To avoid experimental bias, donors of different ages were distributed randomly across sequencing lanes. General findings and caveats noted by the study authors: Estimates of total diversity based on one million sequenced T cells were regarded as lower bounds and as underestimates. Observed TCR beta diversity per million T cells fell roughly linearly with age, and a significant reduction was already apparent by age roughly 41. Because the CMV infection status of the donors was unknown, age-related changes in expanded clonotypes may potentially have been confounded. Observed TCR beta diversity correlated strongly with the percentage of naive T cells measured by flow cytometry. Conclusive comparison of naive and antigen-experienced compartments was prevented by the profiling of bulk unsorted PBMCs. Compared with the aged group, more naive CD4+ T cells, fewer expanded clones and increased TCR diversity were shown by the long-lived group, suggesting age selection.

Library preparation was by 5' RACE. The instrument given in TCRdb is Illumina HiSeq 2500. A second PCR of roughly 7 to 12 cycles was run with a J-beta primer mix and a sample-barcoded 5' primer. A unique molecular identifier was introduced onto each TCR beta cDNA molecule by a template-switch 5' adaptor carrying 12 random nucleotides. Each sample yielded at least 2.5 million CDR3-containing paired-end reads. All of the RNA was converted into first-strand cDNA using the Mint cDNA synthesis kit, with a TRBC-specific oligonucleotide serving as the primer. Following uracil-DNA glycosylase treatment, all cDNA underwent a first 18-cycle PCR with the universal primers M1SS and BC2_uni_R. The original pipeline was this. Each sample was normalized by randomly selecting 1 million high-quality reads, each carrying a distinct molecular identifier. Instead of being binned into consensus sequences, reads with shared molecular identifiers were discarded. MiTCR, run with a Q25 quality threshold and the strictest error-elimination algorithm, handled CDR3 identification, clonotype clustering and error correction. A nonparametric unseen species model with Euler transformation was used to estimate a lower bound on total TCR beta diversity. TCRdb cleaned the public reads at Q25 with fastp, built clones with MiXCR and kept in-frame beta chains. One record per CDR3 amino acid sequence lists the most common genes and DNA. TCRdb, rather than the study authors, made the V and J calls. The sample table contains 920,000 or so distinct CDR3 sequences; only one count was recorded for 40% to 45% of them. The ten largest clones add up to 18% of the sample.

Systemically healthy Caucasian individuals from Russia, about 38 in total and aged about 6 to 95 years, were included as donors. About 9.8 milliliters of peripheral blood were drawn from each donor into EDTA-treated Vacutainer tubes. Ficoll-Paque density-gradient centrifugation was used to isolate PBMCs, with at least 6 million per sample. Total RNA, at least 6 micrograms per sample, was extracted from PBMCs with Trizol reagent. Naive CD45RAhigh/CD27high T cell percentages were measured by flow cytometry on a PBMC aliquot from every donor. V and J lose 5 bases and 7 bases, and a span of 15 bases separates them. According to the germline V gene, CDR1 reads MDHEN and CDR2 reads SYDVKM. The CDR3 spans 14 residues, from the cysteine through the phenylalanine. The sequence is cut down to CDR3 DNA, 42 bases in frame from base 1. A remark on this clonotype: Its antigen is still unknown. The sample holds no much larger clone one base away, and base qualities are not on file.

The sequence was collected from a woman aged 55-69 years in good health. Recombination joined TRBV28 with TRBJ2-1; the D call could be TRBD1 or TRBD2, with each sharing 5 bases. The sample taken for sequencing was blood. At the DNA level, the sequence is TGTGCCAGCAGTATAGGGGAACGAGGGAATGAGCAGTTCTTC. This gives the protein CASSIGERGNEQFF.